The rows below give T cell receptor beta chains drawn from one sample of a study of blood T cell repertoires in COVID-19. The data were produced by immunoSEQ multiplex PCR, yet TCRdb's version contains in-frame clones alone and is incomplete. The repertoire holds under 300,000 clones, roughly 93% seen once, with 2.3% in the top ten. The sequencing input was PBMCs or T cells enriched from blood (not recorded which). These receptors came from a middle-aged woman with acute COVID-19. The CDR3 runs from the conserved cysteine through the conserved F or W. A D gene is named only where the DNA matches it firmly. Where a row states a size, it is once, few, many or the class of an expanded clone; other rows omit it.

D gene: .
J gene: TRBJ1-2
V gene: TRBV7-9
clone size: .
CDR3 DNA: TGTGCCAGCAGCTTAGTAGGCGGGCGCGGCTACACCTTC
CDR3 protein: CASSLVGGRGYTF

D gene: TRBD1
J gene: TRBJ1-1
V gene: TRBV2
clone size: .
CDR3 DNA: TGTGCCATCCTACAGGGGAATTGGAACACTGAAGCTTTCTTT
CDR3 protein: CAILQGNWNTEAFF

D gene: TRBD1
J gene: TRBJ1-1
V gene: TRBV7-6
clone size: .
CDR3 DNA: TGTGCCAGCAGCTCTCCGGGACAGGGGAACACTGAAGCTTTCTTT
CDR3 protein: CASSSPGQGNTEAFF

D gene: TRBD2
J gene: TRBJ2-5
V gene: TRBV19
clone size: .
CDR3 DNA: TGTGCCAGTAGTATTAACGGGGGAGGGCAAGAGACCCAGTACTTC
CDR3 protein: CASSINGGGQETQYF

D gene: TRBD1
J gene: TRBJ2-1
V gene: TRBV11-3
clone size: .
CDR3 DNA: TGTGCCAGCAGCCCCACAGGGGCGGGCTACAATGAGCAGTTCTTC
CDR3 protein: CASSPTGAGYNEQFF

D gene: .
J gene: TRBJ2-7
V gene: TRBV27
clone size: .
CDR3 DNA: TGTGCCAGCAGCTTAGGAACAGGCATCTACGAGCAGTACTTC
CDR3 protein: CASSLGTGIYEQYF

D gene: TRBD2
J gene: TRBJ2-1
V gene: TRBV19
clone size: .
CDR3 DNA: TGTGCCAGTAGTATAGGGGGACTAGCGCCATACAATGAGCAGTTCTTC
CDR3 protein: CASSIGGLAPYNEQFF

D gene: .
J gene: TRBJ1-2
V gene: TRBV4-1
clone size: .
CDR3 DNA: TGCGCCAGCAGCCAAGATCATACAGGTCTGAACTATGGCTACACCTTC
CDR3 protein: CASSQDHTGLNYGYTF

D gene: TRBD1
J gene: TRBJ1-5
V gene: TRBV6-6
clone size: .
CDR3 DNA: TGTGCCAGCAGTTACCCCGGGACAGACGATCAGCCCCAGCATTTT
CDR3 protein: CASSYPGTDDQPQHF

D gene: TRBD1
J gene: TRBJ1-3
V gene: TRBV9
clone size: few
CDR3 DNA: TGTGCCAGCAGCCCCAGGGGGGACAGATCTGGAAACACCATATATTTT
CDR3 protein: CASSPRGDRSGNTIYF

D gene: .
J gene: TRBJ1-2
V gene: TRBV5-1
clone size: .
CDR3 DNA: TGCGCCAGCAGACACCTCTATGGCTACACCTTC
CDR3 protein: CASRHLYGYTF

D gene: .
J gene: TRBJ2-7
V gene: TRBV7-9
clone size: .
CDR3 DNA: TGTGCCAGCACCTACAGGCAGGGTCCCGCGGTCCCCCTGACCTACGAGCAGTACTTC
CDR3 protein: CASTYRQGPAVPLTYEQYF

D gene: TRBD1
J gene: TRBJ1-4
V gene: TRBV27
clone size: .
CDR3 DNA: TGTGCCAGCAGTCCGACGGACAGGGGGCCTGAAAAACTGTTTTTT
CDR3 protein: CASSPTDRGPEKLFF

D gene: .
J gene: TRBJ1-3
V gene: TRBV5-5
clone size: .
CDR3 DNA: TGTGCCAGCAGCCCTGAGCGGGCAGGCTCTGGAAACACCATATATTTT
CDR3 protein: CASSPERAGSGNTIYF

D gene: TRBD2
J gene: TRBJ2-3
V gene: TRBV28
clone size: .
CDR3 DNA: TGTGCCAGCAGTCCACTCCCGGGACTAGCGGACCAGACAGATACGCAGTATTTT
CDR3 protein: CASSPLPGLADQTDTQYF

D gene: TRBD2
J gene: TRBJ2-5
V gene: TRBV14
clone size: .
CDR3 DNA: TGTGCCAGCAGCCGACTAGCGGGAGGGCCTAGGCCTGAGACCCAGTACTTC
CDR3 protein: CASSRLAGGPRPETQYF